Each of the 12 T cell receptor beta chains below was sequenced from the same sample in a study of Graves' ophthalmopathy and Graves' hyperthyroidism. CDR3 regions of TCR beta were amplified from RNA transcripts. First-round RT-PCR employed HTBI primers, with a second-round multiplex PCR after it. TCRdb passed the multiplex PCR reads through MiXCR, listing each CDR3 protein once. This table has 620,000 or so distinct CDR3 sequences, around a fifth appearing once. Sequencing used peripheral blood. The receptors here all came from a woman aged 18-29 years with stable Graves' hyperthyroidism. Some clones in this sample may be carry-over from other donors' samples.

This clonotype turned up a few times. The chain uses TRBV27 and TRBJ1-1; D is perhaps TRBD1 (6 bases). Germline-derived CDR1 and CDR2 are MNHEY and SMNVEV (reference sequence). Trimming left V 0 bases short and J 1 base short, with 9 bases between. This CDR3 has 15 amino acids. CDR3 bases: TGTGCCAGCAGTTTATCGTGGGGGCGGAACACTGAAGCTTTCTTT. Residues: CASSLSWGRNTEAFF.

This clonotype has a handful of counts. The chain recombines TRBV9 with TRBJ1-1; unclear D gene. V was pared by 2 bases and J by 0 bases, with 11 bases between. Germline V gene sequence: CDR1 SGDLS, CDR2 YYNGEE. The CDR3 length is 15 residues. The CDR3 region is CASSVSGGMNTEAFF. The CDR3 DNA reads TGTGCCAGCAGCGTCAGTGGAGGAATGAACACTGAAGCTTTCTTT.

Many counts were recorded for this clonotype. The genes are TRBV9 and TRBJ2-5, with TRBD2 matching 7 bases. This CDR3 contains 15 residues. Germline V gives CDR1 SGDLS, CDR2 YYNGEE. Trimming cost V 4 bases and J 4 bases; bases outside gene matches: 10. The chain's CDR3 is CASSSGLEGRETQYF. The CDR3 DNA follows: TGTGCCAGCAGCTCCGGACTAGAAGGGCGAGAGACCCAGTACTTC.

This clonotype has more than one count but fewer than ten. This chain joins TRBV5-1 and TRBJ2-3, with 7 nucleotides matching TRBD2. This CDR3 region has 15 residues. V lost 7 bases and J lost 2; bases outside the gene matches: 10. The germline gives CDR1 SGHRS, CDR2 YFSETQ. The CDR3 DNA reads TGCGCCAGCCGCCTAAACGGGGACTACACAGATACGCAGTATTTT. It is translated as CASRLNGDYTDTQYF.

This chain uses TRBV30 with TRBJ1-1; D not certain. Trimming stripped 2 bases from V and 1 base from J, with 8 bases between. There are 13 residues in the CDR3. Germline loops: CDR1 GTSNPN, CDR2 SVGIG (reference sequence). The CDR3 protein is CAWSMRRNTEAFF. DNA of the CDR3: TGTGCCTGGAGTATGAGGAGGAACACTGAAGCTTTCTTT.

This clonotype appeared many times. The J gene is TRBJ2-5, the V gene TRBV11-2, with 8 nucleotides matching TRBD1. CDR1 is SGHAT and CDR2 is FQNNGV in the germline V gene. Germline trimming cut 5 bases from V and 5 bases from J; bases unmatched to any gene: 10. This CDR3 comprises 15 residues. The CDR3 loop reads CASSPRTGWVETQYF. The CDR3 DNA reads as TGTGCCAGCAGCCCCCGGACAGGGTGGGTGGAGACCCAGTACTTC. Drawing the rest from reference TRBV11-2 and TRBJ2-5, the complete variable domain is EAGVAQSPRYKIIEKRQSVAFWCNPISGHATLYWYQQILGQGPKLLIQFQNNGVVDDSQLPKDRFSAERLKGVDSTLKIQPAKLEDSAVYLCASSPRTGWVETQYFGPGTRLLVL.

This clonotype came up many times. V is TRBV6-1 and J is TRBJ2-5; unclear D gene. The CDR3 contains 12 residues. Germline V gene data show CDR1 as MNHNS and CDR2 as SASEGT. V was shortened by 8 bases and J by 5 bases, with 12 bases between the two germline ends. The CDR3 DNA reads TGTGCCAGCGAACGTCCGGATGAGACCCAGTACTTC. Translation: CASERPDETQYF.

In this sample, this clonotype turned up a few times. The V and J genes are TRBV4-2 and TRBJ1-2; weak D call: TRBD1 (6 bases). Trimming removed 7 bases at V and 5 bases at J, with 17 bases between. Germline CDR1 is LGHNA and CDR2 is YNFKEQ. This CDR3 is 14 amino acids long. This CDR3 is CASTRLGRGYGYTF. In DNA, the CDR3 is TGTGCCAGCACCCGATTGGGCAGGGGATATGGCTACACCTTC.

This clonotype appeared many times. The chain recombines TRBV12-5 with TRBJ2-2; D not resolved. Germline lookup yields CDR1 LGHNT and CDR2 FRNRAP. V dropped 1 base and J dropped 6 bases, with 6 bases sitting between them. The CDR3 is 13 amino acids. CDR3 protein: CASGLDTSGELFF. CDR3 DNA sequence: TGTGCTAGTGGTTTGGACACCTCCGGGGAGCTGTTTTTT.

Points on this clonotype: A much larger clone differs by one base, so this may be a read error. The J gene is TRBJ2-4, the V gene TRBV5-1; TRBD2 matches 8 bases. CDR3 length equals 16 residues. CDR1 is SGHRS, CDR2 YFSETQ, per germline. V was clipped by 3 bases and J by 1 base; unmatched bases: 6. Written as DNA, the CDR3 is TGCGCCAGCAGCTCTATTAGCGGGGCCGCCAAAAACATTCAGTACTTC. Amino acid sequence: CASSSISGAAKNIQYF.

The chain carries TRBV20-1 and TRBJ1-6; no definite D call. Per germline, CDR1 DFQATT and CDR2 SNEGSKA (reference sequence). The CDR3 runs to 15 residues. The germline V and J ends were trimmed by 8 bases and 13 bases, with 27 bases remaining between them. CDR3 DNA sequence: TGCAGTCCCCAGCTAGACTGGTCCGGTATAAGTCCCCTCCACTTT. This codes for CSPQLDWSGISPLHF.

Comments on this clonotype: One base away lies a much larger clone, so this may be a sequencing read error. The CDR3: CATPGKVKNTGELCF. CDR3 DNA: TGTGCGACCCCGGGGAAGGTTAAGAACACCGGGGAGCTGTGTTTT. This chain links TRBV12-3 or TRBV12-4 with TRBJ2-2, with a tentative D call TRBD2 (5 bases). This CDR3 contains 15 residues.